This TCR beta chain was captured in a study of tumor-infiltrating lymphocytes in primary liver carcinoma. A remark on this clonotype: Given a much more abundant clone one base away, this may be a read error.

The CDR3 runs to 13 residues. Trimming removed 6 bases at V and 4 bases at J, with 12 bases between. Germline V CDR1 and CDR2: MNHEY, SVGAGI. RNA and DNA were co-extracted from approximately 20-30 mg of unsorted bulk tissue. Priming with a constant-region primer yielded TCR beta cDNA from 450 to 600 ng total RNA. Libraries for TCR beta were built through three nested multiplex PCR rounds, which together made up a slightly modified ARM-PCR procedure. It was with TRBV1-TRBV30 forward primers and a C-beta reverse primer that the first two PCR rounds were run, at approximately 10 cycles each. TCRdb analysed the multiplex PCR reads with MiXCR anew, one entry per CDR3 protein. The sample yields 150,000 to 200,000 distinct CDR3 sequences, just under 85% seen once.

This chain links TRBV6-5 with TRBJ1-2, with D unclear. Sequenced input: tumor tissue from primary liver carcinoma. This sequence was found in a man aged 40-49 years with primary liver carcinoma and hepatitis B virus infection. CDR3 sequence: CASRYGSSYGYTF. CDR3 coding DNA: TGTGCCAGCAGATACGGAAGTAGCTATGGCTACACCTTC.